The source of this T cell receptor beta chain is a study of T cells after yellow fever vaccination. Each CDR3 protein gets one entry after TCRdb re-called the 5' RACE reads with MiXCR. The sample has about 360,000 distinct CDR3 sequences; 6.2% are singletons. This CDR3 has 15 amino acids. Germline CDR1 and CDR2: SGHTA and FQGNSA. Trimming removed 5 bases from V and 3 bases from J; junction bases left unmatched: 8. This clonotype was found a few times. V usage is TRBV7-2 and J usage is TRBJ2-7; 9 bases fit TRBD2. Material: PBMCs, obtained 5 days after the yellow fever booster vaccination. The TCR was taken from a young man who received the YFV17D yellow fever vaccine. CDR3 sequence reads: CASSPISGRSYEQYF. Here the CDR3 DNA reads TGTGCCAGCAGCCCGATTAGCGGGAGAAGCTACGAGCAGTACTTC.